These 25 T cell receptor beta chains share one sample of origin, sequenced in a study of blood T cell repertoires in COVID-19. Produced via immunoSEQ multiplex PCR; TCRdb's table is partial and in-frame only. This sample has 50,000 to 75,000 clones; about 78% occur once, and the top ten carry around 50%. Sample: peripheral blood. The receptor source for this set is a woman of 80 years or more with acute or convalescent COVID-19.

This clone has a handful of counts. This sequence joins TRBV18 and TRBJ2-5, with 7 bases aligning to TRBD1. With 4 bases clipped from V and 4 bases from J, the junction kept 6 bases outside the gene matches. This CDR3 comprises 14 residues. The germline V gene encodes CDR1 KGHSH and CDR2 LQKENI. CDR3 DNA: TGTGCCAGCTCACTTTCTAAGGGGGCAGAGACCCAGTACTTC. It translates to CASSLSKGAETQYF.

This clone was counted a single time. The gene calls are TRBV5-5 and TRBJ1-2; TRBD1 aligns across 11 bases. The CDR3 is made up of 19 amino acids. V gave up 0 bases and J gave up 3 bases; unmatched junction bases: 13. Germline V gene lookup returns CDR1 SGHKS and CDR2 YYEKEE (reference sequence). CDR3 loop: CASSLASGTGGSLDYGYTF. DNA of the CDR3: TGTGCCAGCAGCTTGGCCTCCGGGACAGGGGGTTCCCTGGACTATGGCTACACCTTC.

The J gene is TRBJ2-5, the V gene TRBV18; a possible D gene is TRBD1 (5 bases). Trimming stripped 3 bases from V and 5 bases from J, with 16 bases between. The germline V gene has CDR1 KGHSH and CDR2 LQKENI. CDR3 length: 15 residues. The CDR3: CASSPTGQGYETQYF. The CDR3 DNA reads as TGTGCCAGCTCACCGACGGGTCAGGGCTACGAGACCCAGTACTTC.

The chain couples TRBV2 to TRBJ2-5; 9 bases agree with TRBD1. Germline loops: CDR1 SNHLY, CDR2 FYNNEI. The CDR3 runs to 14 residues. With V trimmed by 6 bases and J by 5 bases, 7 bases remained unmatched. The CDR3 spells CASSPGQGVETQYF. CDR3 nucleotides: TGTGCCAGCAGCCCGGGACAGGGTGTCGAGACCCAGTACTTC.

The sample holds a few counts of this clone. The chain recombines TRBV19 with TRBJ2-6, with D tentatively TRBD1 (6 bases). The V gene lost 2 bases and the J gene lost 2 bases, with 7 bases spanning the gap. The germline V gene has CDR1 LNHDA and CDR2 SQIVND (reference sequence). CDR3 length: 15 residues. In DNA, the CDR3 is TGTGCCAGTAGTATACCAGGGGCTGGGGCCAACGTCCTGACTTTC. It is translated as CASSIPGAGANVLTF.

The V gene is TRBV6-5, the J gene TRBJ1-5; the D gene is possibly TRBD1 (5 bases). The germline V gene has CDR1 MNHEY and CDR2 SVGAGI. Trimming removed 7 bases from V and 3 bases from J, with 10 bases in between. This CDR3 has 13 residues. CDR3 region: CASNRGINQPQHF. Written as DNA, the CDR3 is TGTGCCAGCAATAGGGGTATCAATCAGCCCCAGCATTTT.

J is TRBJ1-1 and V is TRBV7-8; possibly TRBD1 for D (6 bases). This CDR3 spans 12 amino acids. CDR1 and CDR2 (germline): SGHVS, FQNEAQ. V lost 1 base, J lost 11 bases, and 11 bases lay in between. CDR3 protein: CASSLVVGGAFF. The CDR3 DNA reads as TGTGCCAGCAGCTTAGTTGTAGGGGGTGCTTTCTTT.

The rearrangement joins TRBV6-5 to TRBJ2-1, with D perhaps matching TRBD1 (6 bases). V lost 7 bases, J lost 7 bases, and 14 bases lay in between. The CDR3 covers 13 residues. Germline-derived CDR1 and CDR2 are MNHEY and SVGAGI. The CDR3 DNA reads as TGTGCCAGCAAGAACAGGGCCGTAAATGAGCAGTTCTTC. This translates into CASKNRAVNEQFF.

The count of this clone is one. The J gene is TRBJ2-3, the V gene TRBV7-3; 8 positions match TRBD1. CDR1 and CDR2 (germline): SGHTA, FQGTGA. The trim removed 2 bases at V and 5 bases at J, leaving 6 bases unmatched. CDR3 length: 15 residues. The CDR3 DNA reads TGTGCCAGCAGCTTAGGAGGTACAGGGGGAGATACGCAGTATTTT. Amino acid sequence: CASSLGGTGGDTQYF.

This chain links TRBV5-8 with TRBJ1-5; 9 nucleotides align to TRBD1. CDR3 length equals 15 residues. The trim removed 4 bases at V and 6 bases at J, leaving 8 bases unmatched. CDR1 and CDR2 (germline): SGHTS, YDEGEE. CDR3 nucleotide sequence: TGTGCCAGCAGCCCGGACAGGGGTCGGAGTCAGCCCCAGCATTTT. Residues: CASSPDRGRSQPQHF.

The table lists this clone with a count of one. V is TRBV11-2 and J is TRBJ2-1; 14 nucleotides match TRBD2. V shed 1 base, J shed 7 bases, and the junction held 3 bases outside the gene matches. The length of the CDR3 is 16 residues. In germline, CDR1 is SGHAT, CDR2 FQNNGV. In nucleotides, the CDR3 is TGTGCCAGCAGCTTAGGCGGGACTAGCGGGAGAAATGAGCAGTTCTTC. This encodes CASSLGGTSGRNEQFF.

The chain combines TRBV10-1 with TRBJ2-3; D possibly corresponds to TRBD2 (5 bases). Germline CDR1 reads WNHNN; CDR2 reads SYGVQD (reference sequence). Trimming cost V 6 bases and J 1 base, with 17 bases left between them. The CDR3 is 16 amino acids. In DNA form, the CDR3 reads TGCGCCAGCAGCCCCAGGAGAGGGATGGGCACAGATACGCAGTATTTT. Amino acids: CASSPRRGMGTDTQYF.

The chain recombines TRBV19 with TRBJ2-7; 8 bases line up with TRBD1. The germline V gene has CDR1 LNHDA and CDR2 SQIVND (reference sequence). The CDR3 loop spans 13 amino acids. J was trimmed by 5 bases and V by 8 bases; bases with no gene match: 8. CDR3 region: CASLRTGSDEQYF. In DNA, the CDR3 is TGTGCCAGTCTCCGGACAGGGAGCGACGAGCAGTACTTC.

Points on this clone: Other DNA variants within this sample encode the same CDR3. The rearrangement links TRBV28 to TRBJ1-2, with D possibly being TRBD1 (5 bases). Trimming took off 3 bases at V and 4 bases at J, with 9 bases between the two ends. The germline V gene has CDR1 MDHEN and CDR2 SYDVKM. The CDR3 length is 13 residues. This chain's CDR3 is CASSFGGGYGYTF. The CDR3, as DNA: TGTGCCAGCAGTTTTGGGGGGGGCTATGGCTACACCTTC.

This clone was detected once. The chain combines TRBV5-1 with TRBJ2-3, with 8 bases fitting TRBD1. Trimming removed 4 bases from V and 1 base from J; junction bases left unmatched: 11. The CDR3 is made up of 17 amino acids. Per germline, CDR1 SGHRS and CDR2 YFSETQ. The CDR3 nucleotides are TGCGCCAGCAGCCTCCTCTTACCGGGACAGGGCACAGATACGCAGTATTTT. Its protein is CASSLLLPGQGTDTQYF. Based on the CDR3 plus reference TRBV5-1 and TRBJ2-3, the full variable domain is KAGVTQTPRYLIKTRGQQVTLSCSPISGHRSVSWYQQTPGQGLQFLFEYFSETQRNKGNFPGRFSGRQFSNSRSEMNVSTLELGDSALYLCASSLLLPGQGTDTQYFGPGTRLTVL.

Only a few counts were recorded for this clone. The chain has TRBV7-2 and TRBJ1-2; no clear D. Germline V gene sequence: CDR1 SGHTA, CDR2 FQGNSA. The CDR3 contains 13 residues. Deletions cut 3 bases from V and 7 bases from J, with 12 bases between. The CDR3 protein is CASSFVTGSGYTF. Here the CDR3 DNA reads TGTGCCAGCAGCTTCGTGACGGGGTCTGGCTACACCTTC.

The CDR3 is CATSGTVQETQYF. The CDR3 DNA reads as TGTGCCACCAGTGGGACAGTCCAAGAGACCCAGTACTTC. The chain has TRBV24-1 and TRBJ2-5; tentative D call: TRBD1 (6 bases). V was pared by 5 bases and J by 1 base, with 7 bases between. The CDR3 has 13 amino acids. Germline V gene sequence: CDR1 KGHDR, CDR2 SFDVKD.

This clone turned up a few times. The rearrangement links TRBV25-1 to TRBJ1-1; no clear D. The CDR3 loop spans 11 amino acids. The germline V gene has CDR1 MGHDK and CDR2 SYGVNS. Trimming removed 1 base from V and 7 bases from J, with 4 bases in between. The CDR3 DNA reads TGTGCCAGCAGTGAATTTTATGAAGCTTTCTTT. Amino acids: CASSEFYEAFF.

The chain has TRBV14 and TRBJ2-1; 8 bases align to TRBD2. There are 18 residues in the CDR3. The V segment lost 4 bases and the J segment 0 bases; nucleotides outside the gene matches: 11. CDR1 and CDR2 from the germline V gene are SGHDN and FVKESK. The CDR3 is CASSRGRLAPSSYNEQFF. CDR3 bases: TGTGCCAGCAGCCGAGGAAGACTAGCGCCTAGCTCCTACAATGAGCAGTTCTTC.

This clone was detected a few times. The V and J genes are TRBV5-8 and TRBJ2-7, with a possible D match to TRBD2 (6 bases). The length of the CDR3 is 12 residues. Germline-derived CDR1 and CDR2 are SGHTS and YDEGEE. With 7 bases removed from V and 5 bases from J, the gap between germline ends came to 13 bases. The CDR3 DNA reads as TGTGCCAGCCTCTGGGGACTTCACGAGCAGTACTTC. It specifies CASLWGLHEQYF. Drawing the rest from reference TRBV5-8 and TRBJ2-7, the complete variable domain is EAGVTQSPTHLIKTRGQQATLRCSPISGHTSVYWYQQALGLGLQFLLWYDEGEERNRGNFPPRFSGRQFPNYSSELNVNALELEDSALYLCASLWGLHEQYFGPGTRLTVT.

This chain links TRBV6-5 with TRBJ1-2, with 11 bases that match TRBD1. Per the germline V gene, CDR1 is MNHEY and CDR2 is SVGAGI. V was clipped by 6 bases and J by 2 bases; unmatched bases: 2. This CDR3 region has 14 residues. The CDR3 DNA is TGTGCCAGCAGCAGGACAGGGGGCAACTATGGCTACACCTTC. Encoded protein: CASSRTGGNYGYTF.

J is TRBJ2-2 and V is TRBV18; 8 bases map to TRBD2. The CDR3 spans 17 residues. Trimming took 1 base from V and 4 from J; bases not matched to a gene: 8. CDR1 and CDR2 (germline): KGHSH, LQKENI. This CDR3 is CASSPLSGRVSTGELFF. In DNA, the CDR3 is TGTGCCAGCTCACCACTAAGCGGGAGAGTCAGCACCGGGGAGCTGTTTTTT.

This rearrangement joins TRBV4-3 to TRBJ2-1; a weak D match, TRBD1 (6 bases). Trimming took 4 bases from V and 3 from J, leaving 16 bases between them. The CDR3 totals 16 residues. The germline gives CDR1 LGHNA, CDR2 YSLEER. The CDR3 coding sequence is TGCGCCAGCAGCCCCCAATTAGACAGGTTCTACAATGAGCAGTTCTTC. Encoded protein: CASSPQLDRFYNEQFF.

The gene calls are TRBV16 and TRBJ1-1, with D maybe TRBD1 (5 bases). The CDR3 spans 14 residues. Germline loops: CDR1 KGHSY, CDR2 FQNENV. V was trimmed by 0 bases and J by 2 bases, leaving 7 bases between them. DNA for the CDR3: TGTGCCAGCAGCCAATCCGGGGGAAACACTGAAGCTTTCTTT. It translates to CASSQSGGNTEAFF.

This chain joins TRBV19 and TRBJ2-2, with D possibly TRBD1 on 6 matching bases. CDR1 and CDR2 (germline): LNHDA, SQIVND (reference sequence). Deletions cut 4 bases from V and 2 bases from J, with 11 bases between. The CDR3 consists of 15 residues. CDR3 sequence reads: CASSTGTLNTGELFF. CDR3 nucleotide sequence: TGTGCCAGTAGTACCGGGACACTTAACACCGGGGAGCTGTTTTTT.